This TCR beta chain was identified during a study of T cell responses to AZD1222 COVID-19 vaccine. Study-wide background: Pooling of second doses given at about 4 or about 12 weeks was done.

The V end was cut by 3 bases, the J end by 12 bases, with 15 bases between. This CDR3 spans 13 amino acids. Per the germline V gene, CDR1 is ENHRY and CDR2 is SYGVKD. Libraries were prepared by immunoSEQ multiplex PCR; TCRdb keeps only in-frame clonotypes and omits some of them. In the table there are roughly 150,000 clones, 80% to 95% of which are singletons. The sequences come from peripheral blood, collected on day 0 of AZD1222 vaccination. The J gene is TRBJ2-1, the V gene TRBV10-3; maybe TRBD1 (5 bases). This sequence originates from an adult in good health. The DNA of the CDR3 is TGTGCCATCAGTGAAGGGGCCACTGTGGGGCAGTTCTTC. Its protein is CAISEGATVGQFF.